This T cell receptor beta chain emerged from a study of T-cell reconstitution after alpha-beta-depleted transplantation in children. Study observations and caveats: There were reportedly several hundred expanded graft clones from which alpha-beta T cells came about two months after transplant. T-cell counts and diversity at one year following transplant were attributed mainly to newly produced T cells.

With respect to this clonotype: The antigen remains undetermined.

Germline V lookup: CDR1 DFQATT, CDR2 SNEGSKA (reference sequence). The CDR3 length is 18 residues. V shed 6 bases, J shed 0 bases, and the junction held 17 bases outside the gene matches. Unique molecular identifiers were incorporated during preparation of the TCRbeta library. TCRdb passed the PCR reads through MiXCR, listing each CDR3 protein once. The sample lists about 640,000 distinct CDR3 sequences, over 10% occurring once. The chain uses TRBV20-1 and TRBJ1-5; 7 bases are a match to TRBD1. This receptor was taken from a male patient under 18 who had a stem cell transplant for acute myeloid leukemia, so the T cells may come from the graft donor. The sequencing used PBMCs, mostly from graft donor cells, collected 360 days after TCRalphabeta/CD19-depleted stem cell transplant. The CDR3 sequence: CSAPPGPGGFYSNQPQHF. CDR3 in DNA: TGCAGTGCACCTCCTGGGCCAGGGGGATTCTATAGCAATCAGCCCCAGCATTTT.